This T cell receptor (beta chain) is from a study of tumor-infiltrating lymphocytes in localized non-small cell lung cancer. About the research overall: Tumor tissue and non-adjacent uninvolved lung came from each patient.

As concerns this clone: Its specificity is not known.

Clones were read by immunoSEQ multiplex PCR, and TCRdb kept only the in-frame ones, dropping some. This sample yields approximately 12,000 clones, of which roughly 80% are seen a single time; 9.5% to 15% belongs to the top ten. The CDR3 extends over 18 amino acids. The ends lost 1 base at V and 0 bases at J; junction bases unmatched: 6. The germline V gene encodes CDR1 SGHNT and CDR2 YYREEE (reference sequence). Study results and limitations: Different pieces of the same tissue went to different assays, confounding technical variation with intratumor heterogeneity. No T-cell fraction difference was seen between IM1 and IM2 tumors.

The chain couples TRBV5-4 to TRBJ2-3; TRBD2 aligns across 12 bases. The receptor comes from a human donor with non-small cell lung cancer. The sample was uninvolved lung tissue not adjacent to the tumor. The CDR3 is CASSLTFGLAGSTDTQYF. For the CDR3, the DNA is TGTGCCAGCAGCTTGACGTTCGGACTAGCGGGAAGCACAGATACGCAGTATTTT.